This TCR beta chain is drawn from a study of Graves' ophthalmopathy and Graves' hyperthyroidism (dated by TCRdb to the late 2010s). Turning to the overall study: Hyperthyroidism was defined as stable when no progression to ophthalmopathy occurred within 18 months of follow-up. In total, 135 blood samples were TCR-sequenced: 40 to 45 ophthalmopathy, about 75 hyperthyroidism and some 17 hyperthyroidism-to-ophthalmopathy patients. An independent validation cohort comprised some 18 hyperthyroidism patients and 17 patients who later progressed from hyperthyroidism to ophthalmopathy. TCR beta repertoire signatures were used to distinguish Graves' ophthalmopathy from Graves' hyperthyroidism and to predict progression to ophthalmopathy. To explore V-J signatures that distinguish ophthalmopathy from hyperthyroidism, a discovery set of 100 patients was enrolled, made up of 40 to 45 with ophthalmopathy and 55 to 65 with stable hyperthyroidism. In about six hyperthyroidism patients, the T-cell repertoire of thyroid tissue was compared with the T-cell repertoire of blood. After sampling, hyperthyroidism patients received methimazole starting at 30 mg daily, and ophthalmopathy patients received high-dose intravenous methylprednisolone. The research as a whole found: Among expanded thyroid clonotypes with frequency above 0.001, most also showed up in blood, which suggests that blood repertoires may reflect the thyroid immune response. No statistical method was used to set the sample size in advance, and the investigators knew which group each participant was assigned to. The 13-signature model separated ophthalmopathy from stable hyperthyroidism with roughly 89% sensitivity and 81% to 82% specificity in cross-validation, and 80%/75% in the test set. In validation, the model predicted ophthalmopathy progression with 55% to 71% sensitivity and 72.22% specificity; some 13 predicted patients were CT-confirmed with GO in a median of 6.5 months.

Hyperthyroidism patients were newly diagnosed, were aged 18 to 65 years, and had a disease duration under 2 months. Anyone with other autoimmune diseases, uncontrolled infections, pregnancy or lactation was excluded from the study. Diagnosis relied on clinical symptoms, serum thyroxine, TRAb, thyroid ultrasound and orbital computed tomography. Total RNA was extracted with Trizol reagent and quality-checked on an Agilent 2100 Bioanalyzer. The CDR1 and CDR2 encoded by the germline V gene (reference sequence) are SGHNT and YYREEE. The CDR3 has 13 amino acids, counting the end cysteine and phenylalanine. Just the 39-base CDR3 DNA is kept, in frame starting at base 1. Trimming removed 10 bases from V and 8 bases from J, leaving 18 bases between the germline ends. Concerning this clonotype: The clone's antigen remains unknown. No much larger clone exists at a distance of one base, and base qualities are not known.

For repertoire sequencing, TCR beta CDR3 regions were amplified from RNA transcripts. The first round of RT-PCR was done with HTBI primers and the Qiagen OneStep RT-PCR kit, and was followed by a second round of multiplex PCR, then size selection and purification. Libraries were sequenced paired-end with 100 bp reads on an Illumina HiSeq2000. Under the source paper's analysis protocol: SOAPnuke was used to process the reads, throwing out any read that had adapters, had uncalled bases, had a mean Phred below 15, or lacked an exact constant-primer or identifier match. High-quality paired reads were merged with COPE v1.2.5. Each unique nucleotide sequence was defined as a clonotype, and clonotypes were aligned to IMGT TRB V, D and J references with MiTCR v1.1. Analysis was restricted to V-J combinations with a frequency above 0.0001, which covered 99.2% of repertoires. For each V-J combination, a TCR clonal expansion and chaos score was defined as the ratio of F50 clonal expansion to chaos observed in the TCRdist matrix. Features were reduced by Welch's t-statistics and random forest to around 14 V-J combinations, which fed a naive Bayes classifier. The similarity between thyroid and blood repertoires was quantified using the Morisita-Horn index. Through fastp at Q25 and MiXCR, TCRdb rebuilt clones from the public reads, retaining in-frame beta chains. Each entry merges the rows of one CDR3 protein and shows their most common DNA and genes. It is TCRdb's table, rather than the study itself, that gives the V and J calls and clone size. For this sample the table gives about 1.1 million distinct CDR3 sequences, of which 35% to 40% were detected only once. In total, the top ten clones hold around 10% of the sample.

This chain is built from TRBV5-4 and TRBJ1-4, with the D gene too uncertain to name. The sequence was obtained from an adult man with Graves' hyperthyroidism. Specimen: peripheral blood or thyroid tissue (not recorded which). The bases read TGTGCCTCCCGTGGTCGAGAAGGAGAAAAACTGTTTTTT. This codes for CASRGREGEKLFF.